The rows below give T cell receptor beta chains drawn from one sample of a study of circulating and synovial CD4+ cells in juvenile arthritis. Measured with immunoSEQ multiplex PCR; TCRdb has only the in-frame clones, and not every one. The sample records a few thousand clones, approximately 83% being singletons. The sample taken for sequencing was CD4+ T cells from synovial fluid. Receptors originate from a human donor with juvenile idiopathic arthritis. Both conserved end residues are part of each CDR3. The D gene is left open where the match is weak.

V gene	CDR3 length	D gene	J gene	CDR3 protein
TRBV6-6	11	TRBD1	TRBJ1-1	CASGDRVEAFF
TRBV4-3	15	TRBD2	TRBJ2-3	CASSPWLAGTDTQYF
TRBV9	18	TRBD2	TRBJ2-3	CASSVEGLAGAEGGTQYF
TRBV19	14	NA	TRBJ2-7	CASSIVSVADEQYF
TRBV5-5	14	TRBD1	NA	CASSRQGGLYEQYF
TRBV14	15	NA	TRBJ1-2	CASSQDLGHYYGYTF
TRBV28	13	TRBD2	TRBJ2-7	CASSLSGSHEQYF
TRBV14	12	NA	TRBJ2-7	CASRQPPYEQYF
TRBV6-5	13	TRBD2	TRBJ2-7	CASRERGPYEQYF
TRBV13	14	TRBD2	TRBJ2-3	CASSRTSGTDTQYF
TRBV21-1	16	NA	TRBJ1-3	CASSKERRSSGNTIYF
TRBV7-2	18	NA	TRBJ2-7	CASSLSKGRGAQRGEQYF
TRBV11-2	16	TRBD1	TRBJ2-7	CASSPAPGRGHHEQYF
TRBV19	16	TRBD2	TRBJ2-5	CASSSQRGAFQETQYF
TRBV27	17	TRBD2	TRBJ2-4	CASSLSQRELVKNIQYF
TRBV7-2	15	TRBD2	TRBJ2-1	CASSTFSGGEGEQFF
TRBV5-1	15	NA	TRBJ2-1	CASSTPWATYNEQFF
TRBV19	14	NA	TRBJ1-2	CASSLGQANYGYTF
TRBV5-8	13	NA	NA	CASSLRLTYEQYF
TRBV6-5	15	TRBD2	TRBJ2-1	CASMKLGGSYNEQFF
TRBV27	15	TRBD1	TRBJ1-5	CASSSDRGLYQPQHF
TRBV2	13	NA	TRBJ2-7	CVSSVLRAYEQYF
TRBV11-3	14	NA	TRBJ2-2	CASNSGDGTGELFF
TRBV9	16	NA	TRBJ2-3	CASSVAADKLLNTQYF
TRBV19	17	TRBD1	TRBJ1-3	CASSKGQGIGTGNTIYF
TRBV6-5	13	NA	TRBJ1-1	CASGRAGVTEAFF
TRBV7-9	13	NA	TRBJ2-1	CASSLQHTNEQFF